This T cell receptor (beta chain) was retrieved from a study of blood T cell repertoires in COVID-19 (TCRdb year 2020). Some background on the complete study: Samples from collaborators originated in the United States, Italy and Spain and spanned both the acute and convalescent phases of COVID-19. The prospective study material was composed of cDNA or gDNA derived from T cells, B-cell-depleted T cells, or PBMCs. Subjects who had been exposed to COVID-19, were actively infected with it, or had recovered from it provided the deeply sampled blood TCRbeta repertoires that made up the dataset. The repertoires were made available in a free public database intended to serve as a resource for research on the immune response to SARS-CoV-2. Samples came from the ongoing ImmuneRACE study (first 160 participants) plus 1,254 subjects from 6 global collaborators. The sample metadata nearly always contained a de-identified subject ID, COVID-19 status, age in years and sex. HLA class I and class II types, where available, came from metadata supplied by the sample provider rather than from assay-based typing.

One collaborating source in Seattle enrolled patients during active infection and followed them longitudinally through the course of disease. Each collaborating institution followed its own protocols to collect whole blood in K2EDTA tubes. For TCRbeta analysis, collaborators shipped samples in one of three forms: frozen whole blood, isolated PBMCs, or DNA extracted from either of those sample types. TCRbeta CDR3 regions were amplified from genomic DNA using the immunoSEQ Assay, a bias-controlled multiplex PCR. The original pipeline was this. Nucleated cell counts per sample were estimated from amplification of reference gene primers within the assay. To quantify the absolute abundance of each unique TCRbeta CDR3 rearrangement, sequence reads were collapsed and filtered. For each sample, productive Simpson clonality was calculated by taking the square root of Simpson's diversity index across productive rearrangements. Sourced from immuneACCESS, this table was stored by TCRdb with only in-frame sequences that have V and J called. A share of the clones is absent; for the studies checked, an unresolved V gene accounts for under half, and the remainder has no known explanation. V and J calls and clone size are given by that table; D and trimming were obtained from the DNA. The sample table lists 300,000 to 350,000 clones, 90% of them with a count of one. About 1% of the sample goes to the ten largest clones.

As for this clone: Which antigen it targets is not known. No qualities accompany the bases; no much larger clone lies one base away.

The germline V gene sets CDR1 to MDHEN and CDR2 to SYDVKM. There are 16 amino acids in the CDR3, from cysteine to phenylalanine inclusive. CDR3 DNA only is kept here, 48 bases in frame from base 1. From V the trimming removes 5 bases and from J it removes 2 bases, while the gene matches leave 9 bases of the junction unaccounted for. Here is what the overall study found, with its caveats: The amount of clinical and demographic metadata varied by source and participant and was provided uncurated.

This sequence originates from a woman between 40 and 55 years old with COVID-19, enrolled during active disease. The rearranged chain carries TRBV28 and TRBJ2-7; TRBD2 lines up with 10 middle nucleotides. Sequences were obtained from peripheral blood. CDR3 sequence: CASSPITSGTPYEQYF. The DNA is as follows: TGTGCCAGCAGTCCTATTACTAGCGGGACCCCCTACGAGCAGTACTTC.